This entry lists 10 T cell receptor beta chains sequenced from one sample in a study of early T cells in non-severe SARS-CoV-2 infection. TCRdb ran MiXCR on the 5' RACE reads and lists one entry per CDR3 protein. The data show over 50,000 distinct CDR3 sequences, about 15% seen once. The sample was whole blood, taken at baseline. Receptor source: an adult who was a healthcare worker with PCR-confirmed SARS-CoV-2 infection or an uninfected control (not recorded which).

The CDR3 DNA reads as TGTGCCAGCAGCCTCAACCGGGACAGCACCTACAATGAGCAGTTCTTC. This translates into CASSLNRDSTYNEQFF. The chain couples TRBV11-2 to TRBJ2-1, with 7 bases fitting TRBD1. This CDR3 contains 16 residues. CDR1 is SGHAT, CDR2 FQNNGV, per germline. V was pared by 5 bases and J by 2 bases, with 9 bases of the junction left unmatched.

The chain is built from TRBV29-1 and TRBJ1-1, with TRBD1 matching 8 bases. Germline CDR1 SQVTM, CDR2 ANQGSEA. CDR3 length equals 15 residues. The trim removed 5 bases at V and 0 bases at J, leaving 8 bases unmatched. CDR3 DNA sequence: TGCAGCGTTTCCGCGGGACAGGACATGAACACTGAAGCTTTCTTT. Residues: CSVSAGQDMNTEAFF.

This clonotype has only a few counts. This CDR3 is CSAIDREAFF. The DNA of the CDR3 is TGCAGTGCTATAGACAGGGAAGCTTTCTTT. The chain couples TRBV20-1 to TRBJ1-1; TRBD1 is a possible D gene (6 bases). Per the germline V gene, CDR1 is DFQATT and CDR2 is SNEGSKA (reference sequence). Trimming removed 4 bases at V and 8 bases at J, with 8 bases between. The CDR3 totals 10 residues.

This clonotype showed up many times. This chain links TRBV28 with TRBJ2-5; no firm D call. The CDR3 spans 14 residues. Trimming took off 3 bases at V and 7 bases at J, with 15 bases between the two ends. Germline loops: CDR1 MDHEN, CDR2 SYDVKM. The CDR3 nucleotides are TGTGCCAGCAGTTTGAGTAGCACCGAGAGGACCCAGTACTTC. It is translated as CASSLSSTERTQYF.

The sample holds a few counts of this clonotype. V gene TRBV20-1 combines with J gene TRBJ1-2; perhaps TRBD1 as D (5 bases). The germline V gene has CDR1 DFQATT and CDR2 SNEGSKA (reference sequence). The CDR3 has 13 residues. Trimming pared 0 bases from V and 2 bases from J, leaving 7 bases between. Written as DNA, the CDR3 is TGCAGTGCTAGAGAGGGGCAGAACTATGGCTACACCTTC. It is translated as CSAREGQNYGYTF.

The CDR3 here is CASSLGTLTYEQYF. The CDR3 coding sequence is TGTGCCAGCAGCTTGGGGACATTGACCTACGAGCAGTACTTC. The chain recombines TRBV5-4 with TRBJ2-7; maybe TRBD1 (5 bases). The CDR3 is 14 residues long. Germline-derived CDR1 and CDR2 are SGHNT and YYREEE (reference sequence). V shed 0 bases and J shed 2 bases, with 9 bases lying between them. Looking up the rest from reference TRBV5-4 and TRBJ2-7 gives the full variable domain: ETGVTQSPTHLIKTRGQQVTLRCSSQSGHNTVSWYQQALGQGPQFIFQYYREEENGRGNFPPRFSGLQFPNYSSELNVNALELDDSALYLCASSLGTLTYEQYFGPGTRLTVT.

There are a few counts of this clonotype. The V call is TRBV6-1, the J call TRBJ2-4, with a possible D match to TRBD1 (6 bases). CDR1 and CDR2 (germline): MNHNS, SASEGT. The CDR3 runs 15 residues. The V gene lost 10 bases and the J gene lost 6 bases, with 22 bases spanning the gap. CDR3 coding DNA: TGTGCCACCGAGCAGGGGCCCTCCAGAGGAAACATTCAGTACTTC. Protein: CATEQGPSRGNIQYF.

The genes are TRBV6-1 and TRBJ2-5, with D perhaps given as TRBD1 or TRBD2 (5 bases each). In germline, CDR1 is MNHNS, CDR2 SASEGT. Trimming pared 7 bases from V and 5 bases from J, leaving 17 bases between. The CDR3 is 14 amino acids. CDR3 residues: CASTIILGEETQYF. The CDR3 nucleotides read TGTGCCAGCACCATTATCCTGGGGGAGGAGACCCAGTACTTC.

The CDR3 region has the DNA TGTGCCAGCAGCCAAGAGGGCCTAGTAGGGTCCGGGGAGCTGTTTTTT. Its translation is CASSQEGLVGSGELFF. This sequence joins TRBV3-1 and TRBJ2-2; the D is unclear. Germline assignment: CDR1 LGHDT and CDR2 YNNKEL (reference sequence). CDR3 size: 16 residues. Trimming took off 0 bases at V and 6 bases at J, with 14 bases between the two ends. The full variable domain, completed using reference TRBV3-1 and TRBJ2-2, is DTAVSQTPKYLVTQMGNDKSIKCEQNLGHDTMYWYKQDSKKFLKIMFSYNNKELIINETVPNRFSPKSPDKAHLNLHINSLELGDSAVYFCASSQEGLVGSGELFFGEGSRLTVL.

The chain carries TRBV6-5 and TRBJ2-7; 7 nucleotides match TRBD2. With 4 bases clipped from V and 7 bases from J, the junction kept 1 base outside the gene matches. This CDR3 has 11 residues. Germline CDR1 reads MNHEY; CDR2 reads SVGAGI. CDR3 in amino acids: CASSSGGEQYF. CDR3 in DNA: TGTGCCAGCAGTTCCGGGGGGGAGCAGTACTTC.